These T cell receptor beta chains were read from a single sample in a study of blood T cell repertoires in COVID-19. Libraries were prepared by immunoSEQ multiplex PCR; TCRdb keeps only in-frame clonotypes and omits some of them. Of about 130,000 clones listed, around 79% were seen once; the top ten hold 4.5% to 5%. Sequences were obtained from peripheral blood. The receptors were gathered from an older woman with COVID-19, enrolled during active disease. Each CDR3 is given with its conserved first and last residue. The order of the fields is J gene, V gene, CDR3 protein.

TRBJ2-7,TRBV18,CASVPSGGGRYEQYF
TRBJ1-5,TRBV19,CASSGTGNQPQHF
TRBJ1-2,TRBV6-5,CASSYRDRKGYTF
TRBJ1-6,TRBV7-9,CASTGQSDSPLHF
TRBJ1-6,TRBV6-5,CASTVTDPSRSPLHF
TRBJ1-6,TRBV5-8,CASSLDGGSPLHF
TRBJ1-2,TRBV5-1,CASTPLEGGNYGYTF
TRBJ1-1,TRBV19,CASSYNVQGTEAFF
TRBJ1-1,TRBV5-6,CASSLVGRTEAFF
TRBJ1-5,TRBV4-2,CASSQTGTGGNQPQHF
TRBJ1-2,TRBV6-5,CASSSLQGGEGYTF
TRBJ2-5,TRBV5-1,CASSSSGGAVETQYF
TRBJ2-3,TRBV6-1,CASSEGSGPDTQYF
TRBJ1-5,TRBV6-5,CASRDRVNQPQHF
TRBJ2-7,TRBV5-4,CASREEVSSYEQYF
TRBJ2-1,TRBV4-2,CASSQRISGSSNEQFF
TRBJ1-6,TRBV5-5,CASSIVPGTDVQPLHF
TRBJ1-2,TRBV12-3/TRBV12-4,CASSSGRAYGYTF
TRBJ2-1,TRBV9,CASSVFRTSYNEQFF
TRBJ1-1,TRBV7-8,CASSFLGVGTEAFF
TRBJ1-1,TRBV28,CASRGGTEAFF
TRBJ1-4,TRBV19,CASSPGQTNEKLFF
TRBJ1-5,TRBV10-3,CATTTDTLNQPQHF
TRBJ2-4,TRBV5-3,CARSTYGGALAKNIQYF
TRBJ1-1,TRBV6-6,CASSPQGGGSAHTEAFF
TRBJ1-5,TRBV7-6,CASSQNGGSNQPQHF
TRBJ1-5,TRBV27,CASSFNLGPGQPQHF
TRBJ1-2,TRBV11-2,CASSKQGSNYGYTF
TRBJ1-2,TRBV28,CASSSAGTGNYGYTF
TRBJ1-2,TRBV10-3,CAISLTQGAEGYTF
TRBJ1-2,TRBV7-8,CASSLGVDSGGGYTF
TRBJ2-2,TRBV9,CASSAGTETGELFF
TRBJ1-1,TRBV29-1,CSVEFSRNTEAFF
TRBJ2-3,TRBV11-3,CASSPYDSPDTQYF
TRBJ1-6,TRBV10-3,CAISEIQGNSPLHF
TRBJ1-3,TRBV5-5,CASSLEWQDRNTIYF
TRBJ2-7,TRBV29-1,CSVYPDRVVEQYF
TRBJ1-2,TRBV7-2,CASSLVGQGKGYTF
TRBJ2-5,TRBV20-1,CSASLLAGAGAETQYF
TRBJ1-3,TRBV7-3,CASSLDTLPVGNTIYF
TRBJ2-3,TRBV4-2,CASSQDTSGGAVTDTQYF
TRBJ2-5,TRBV6-6,CASWRGVKETQYF
TRBJ1-5,TRBV15,CATSKDRLSNQPQHF
TRBJ1-2,TRBV4-1,CASSQAATADYGYTF
TRBJ1-5,TRBV4-1,CASSQDLPGLNQPQHF